A selection of T cell receptor beta chains follows, all from one sample in a study of CXCR3-negative and CXCR3-positive naive CD8 T cells. TCRdb re-called the 5' RACE reads and catalogs CDR3 proteins one per entry, DNA excluded. The sample table includes roughly 140,000 distinct CDR3 sequences. The sample comprised naive CXCR3+ CD8+ T cells from blood. The source of these receptors is a human donor in good health. Some clones in this sample may be carry-over from other donors' samples. The CDR3 runs from the conserved cysteine through the conserved F or W.

v_gene	j_gene	CDR3aa
TRBV7-9	TRBJ1-2	CASSSMDRGRNGYTF
TRBV13	TRBJ2-5	CASSLRLAGAQETQYF
TRBV12-3/TRBV12-4	TRBJ2-7	CASSLAGLAGGLAYEQYF
TRBV28	TRBJ1-5	CASSRSQVVDQPQHF
TRBV29-1	TRBJ2-7	CSVVGVHYEQYF
TRBV6-2/TRBV6-3	TRBJ2-3	CASSYSLAESTKYF
TRBV7-3	TRBJ2-1	CASSGGVYNEQFF
TRBV7-6	TRBJ2-2	CASSLVPSGGNTGELFF
TRBV29-1	TRBJ2-7	CSVEERGRAYEQYF
TRBV29-1	TRBJ2-5	CSARIQETQYF
TRBV20-1	TRBJ2-7	CSARDRGEGTYEQYF
TRBV13	TRBJ1-2	CASTPWGLEGYTF
TRBV23-1	TRBJ1-3	CASKTGVSSGNTIYF
TRBV29-1	TRBJ2-6	CSVERTASGANVLTF
TRBV5-1	TRBJ1-1	CASSLYPRPDTEAFF
TRBV29-1	TRBJ2-7	CSVQGSEGSSYEQYF
TRBV29-1	TRBJ1-1	CSVGWTGQWVTEAFF
TRBV6-2/TRBV6-3	TRBJ1-3	CASSPRTVVSGNTIYF
TRBV19	TRBJ2-1	CASSAGPRGGGYEQFF
TRBV7-2	TRBJ2-5	CAARGSGQETQYF
TRBV6-2/TRBV6-3	TRBJ2-3	CASSYIGGETDTQYF
TRBV2	TRBJ1-6	CASSPTEGQGNSPLHF
TRBV28	TRBJ2-2	CASSTGNQPPGELFF
TRBV13	TRBJ2-7	CASSPPAPSYEQYF
TRBV12-3/TRBV12-4	TRBJ1-2	CASSLEAGGGYTF
TRBV6-1	TRBJ2-1	CASNGADYNEQFF
TRBV7-9	TRBJ1-1	CASSVQGRSREWDTEAFF
TRBV12-3/TRBV12-4	TRBJ1-5	CASRNRGLEQPQHF
TRBV7-6	TRBJ2-5	CASSLGRGRQETQYF
TRBV2	TRBJ2-7	CATIRMTAPGYEQYF
TRBV7-9	TRBJ1-2	CASSSRDRPYDYTF
TRBV4-1	TRBJ2-1	CASSQGAGSSYNEQFF
TRBV19	TRBJ2-1	CASSIMVENEQFF
TRBV20-1	TRBJ1-2	CSAHHPINYGYTF
TRBV5-5	TRBJ1-4	CASSFRQRATNEKLFF
TRBV29-1	TRBJ2-7	CSVLSDSSYEQYF
TRBV7-3	TRBJ2-1	CASSLSPSGITNEQFF
TRBV20-1	TRBJ2-3	CSAPDSTTDTQYF
TRBV15	TRBJ1-5	CATSRDRKEYSNQPQHF
TRBV28	TRBJ2-7	CASSWISYEQYF
TRBV27	TRBJ2-1	CAAVSSYNEQFF
TRBV20-1	TRBJ2-1	CSARDLTPGNEQFF
TRBV6-2/TRBV6-3	TRBJ1-2	CASSPGTENYGYTF
TRBV4-1	TRBJ2-7	CASSYHPTYTYNEQYF
TRBV7-3	TRBJ2-1	CASSLPGTDYNEQFF
TRBV28	TRBJ2-5	CASSFRLAGTNQETQYF
TRBV7-2	TRBJ2-1	CASSVEPQGVTYNEQFF
TRBV4-3	TRBJ2-7	CASSPSTGGGQEQYF
TRBV5-6	TRBJ2-7	CASTGLAYYEQYF
TRBV28	TRBJ2-2	CASSFGSSGNTGELFF
TRBV19	TRBJ1-1	CASSIVGPNTEAFF
TRBV20-1	TRBJ1-1	CSARSRAPNTEAFF
TRBV4-3	TRBJ1-1	CASSQAYSGLNTEAFF
TRBV3-1	TRBJ1-1	CASSQDARKNTEAFF
TRBV5-6	TRBJ2-2	CASTHRGLTRNTGELFF